This TCR beta chain was retrieved from a study of regulatory T cells in long-lasting Graves disease. Study findings and constraints: Persistent disease was characterized by preferential usage of TRBV28, TRBJ1-2 and TRBJ2-5.

V gave up 4 bases and J gave up 7 bases, with 11 bases separating them. CDR1 and CDR2 from the germline V gene are MDHEN and SYDVKM. The length of the CDR3 is 13 residues. This clonotype was seen repeatedly, ten times or more. Its target is unknown. As for time point: newly diagnosed GD, antithyroid drugs for less than 3 months. The TCR library was made from RNA extracted from PBMCs. iRepertoire HTBI primers and Arm-PCR of CDR3 regions built TCR beta libraries. TCRdb re-called the multiplex PCR reads with MiXCR, one entry per CDR3 protein. The table shows hundreds of thousands of distinct CDR3 sequences, with about 16% occurring only once. The data were also submitted as part of a second study, on T cells in Graves' hyperthyroidism and ophthalmopathy. From that report: The study used the HTBI primer set for a first-round RT-PCR of the TCR CDR3. Most thyroid clonotypes that were expanded above 0.001 also turned up in blood.

This clonotype was obtained from a middle-aged woman with Graves disease. The gene calls are TRBV28 and TRBJ1-5; D is unresolved. This specimen was peripheral blood mononuclear cells (PBMCs), taken at new diagnosis, from a patient treated with antithyroid drugs. The DNA of the CDR3 is TGTGCCAGCAGTTCACTAGTTATGCAGCCCCAGCATTTT. It is translated as CASSSLVMQPQHF.